This is a list of T cell receptor beta chains from one sample in a study of identical twins. TCRdb used MiXCR to reprocess the 5' RACE reads, holding one entry per CDR3 protein. The sample holds about 340,000 distinct CDR3 sequences, about 12% seen once. A further study also used this sample, focusing on yellow fever vaccine responses in identical twins.

The sample taken for sequencing was CD8+ T cells sorted from blood. The receptors derive from a young woman in good health. The CDR3 runs from the conserved cysteine through the conserved F or W. D genes are given only for firm matches. Clone size is given for some rows only: seen once, a few or many times, or a class if the clone is expanded.

V gene,D gene,J gene,CDR3 length,clone size,CDR3 DNA,CDR3 protein
TRBV12-3/TRBV12-4,TRBD2,TRBJ2-1,13,.,TGTGCCAGCAGTCCGGGACTAGCGAGAGAGCAGTTCTTC,CASSPGLAREQFF
TRBV3-1,.,TRBJ2-4,16,.,TGTGCCAGCAGCCAGGTGTTTGGGTTAGCCAAAAACATTCAGTACTTC,CASSQVFGLAKNIQYF
TRBV7-9,TRBD1,TRBJ2-1,17,.,TGTGCCAGCAGCTTACCGCGGGGACAGGGGTCCCTCAATGAGCAGTTCTTC,CASSLPRGQGSLNEQFF
TRBV9,TRBD2,TRBJ2-7,16,once,TGTGCCAGCAGCCCTAGCACTAGCGGGAGGTCCTACGAGCAGTACTTC,CASSPSTSGRSYEQYF
TRBV4-1,.,TRBJ2-1,13,few,TGCGCCAGCAGCAAAAGCGAGGGGAATGAGCAGTTCTTC,CASSKSEGNEQFF
TRBV4-1,.,TRBJ2-2,14,few,TGCGCCAGCAGCCACAGTTTAGGTCCCGGGGAGCTGTTTTTT,CASSHSLGPGELFF
TRBV29-1,TRBD1,TRBJ2-1,13,.,TGCAGCGTTGTGACAGGGAGCTACAATGAGCAGTTCTTC,CSVVTGSYNEQFF
TRBV7-9,.,TRBJ2-1,16,.,TGTGCCAGCAGAATGGTCCCCAGCGGAGGCCCCAATGAGCAGTTCTTC,CASRMVPSGGPNEQFF
TRBV5-6,.,TRBJ2-1,15,many,TGTGCCAGCAGCTTAGGGGGGAACTCCTACAATGAGCAGTTCTTC,CASSLGGNSYNEQFF
TRBV7-6,TRBD1,TRBJ1-5,17,.,TGTGCCAGCAGCCCCGCCCAGGGGGGGAATAGCAATCAGCCCCAGCATTTT,CASSPAQGGNSNQPQHF
TRBV12-3/TRBV12-4,.,TRBJ2-1,15,many,TGTGCCAGCAGTCCTACGAGGAGCTCCTACAATGAGCAGTTCTTC,CASSPTRSSYNEQFF
TRBV24-1,TRBD1,TRBJ2-3,18,.,TGTGCCACCAGTGACGGTACGGACAGGGGGCGTAATGCAGATACGCAGTATTTT,CATSDGTDRGRNADTQYF
TRBV9,TRBD1,TRBJ1-4,15,few,TGTGCCAGCAGCGAGGGGGCCCTGAGGGTTGAAAAACTGTTTTTT,CASSEGALRVEKLFF
TRBV27,TRBD1,TRBJ2-1,15,.,TGTGCCAGCAGTCCCAGGGACAGGGGGGGTAATGAGCAGTTCTTC,CASSPRDRGGNEQFF
TRBV24-1,TRBD2,TRBJ2-6,16,.,TGTGCCACCAGTGATGGGGGGGACTCTGGGGCCAACGTCCTGACTTTC,CATSDGGDSGANVLTF
TRBV28,.,TRBJ2-2,15,.,TGTGCCAGCAGTTTTCCGGATACGGAGGCCGGGGAGCTGTTTTTT,CASSFPDTEAGELFF
TRBV5-1,TRBD1,TRBJ2-1,16,.,TGCGCCAGCAGTTCAACAGGGGTTAGCTCCTACAATGAGCAGTTCTTC,CASSSTGVSSYNEQFF
TRBV11-2,.,TRBJ2-1,17,.,TGTGCCAGCAGCCTATACCCCCGACTAGACGGATACAATGAGCAGTTCTTC,CASSLYPRLDGYNEQFF
TRBV9,TRBD2,TRBJ2-7,14,.,TGTGCCAGCAGCGTAGGGACTAGCTTCTACGAGCAGTACTTC,CASSVGTSFYEQYF
TRBV20-1,.,TRBJ1-4,16,few,TGCAGTGCTCCGCAGGAGAGGGGAAGGGGCAATGAAAAACTGTTTTTT,CSAPQERGRGNEKLFF
TRBV7-9,.,TRBJ2-1,12,many,TGTGCCAGCAGCCCCAGGGGTGGTGAGCAGTTCTTC,CASSPRGGEQFF
TRBV12-3/TRBV12-4,.,TRBJ2-3,16,many,TGTGCCAGCACCCCCGCTGGCGGGCTTAGCACAGATACGCAGTATTTT,CASTPAGGLSTDTQYF
TRBV7-6,.,TRBJ2-7,12,.,TGTGCCAGCAGCTTACCCGGGACTGAGCAGTACTTC,CASSLPGTEQYF
TRBV7-2,.,TRBJ1-6,14,many,TGTGCCAGCCTCCGCCGGGAGAGAAATTCACCCCTCCACTTT,CASLRRERNSPLHF
TRBV20-1,TRBD2,TRBJ2-7,11,few,TGCAGTGCGAAACTAGCGGAGGAACCGTACTTC,CSAKLAEEPYF
TRBV12-3/TRBV12-4,.,TRBJ2-3,17,many,TGTGCCAGCAGTTTAGCTTCGGGACACCTTATCACAGATACGCAGTATTTT,CASSLASGHLITDTQYF
TRBV4-1,TRBD1,TRBJ2-7,16,many,TGCGCCAGCAGCCCTCGGTCGGGACAGGGGGCCTACGAGCAGTACTTC,CASSPRSGQGAYEQYF
TRBV7-8,.,TRBJ2-1,17,.,TGTGCCAGCAGCTCTTCGACAGTCTACAGCTCCTACAATGAGCAGTTCTTC,CASSSSTVYSSYNEQFF